This T cell receptor beta chain comes out of a study of blood T cell repertoires in COVID-19. Study details: Donors in the United States, Italy and Spain gave samples during acute or convalescent COVID-19. T cells, B-cell-depleted T cells, or PBMCs provided the cDNA or gDNA that served as material.

Germline CDR1 and CDR2: LNHDA and SQIVND (reference sequence). CDR3 length: 15 amino acids. V lost 0 bases, J lost 5 bases, and 11 bases lay in between. Two consecutive negative NP/OP PCR tests, clearance, or resolved symptoms defined Cohort 3 recovery. The authors' processing: Amplification of reference gene primers provided the estimated nucleated cell counts. Assay: immunoSEQ multiplex PCR; the TCRdb copy retains only in-frame clones and omits some. For V, J and clone size, that table is used; D and trimming come from the DNA. This sample has roughly 300,000 clones; around 87% occur once, and the top ten carry about 5.4%.

The origin of this receptor is a woman under 40 who had recovered from COVID-19. Material: PBMCs or T cells enriched from blood (not recorded which). This chain uses TRBV19 with TRBJ1-5; D perhaps matches TRBD1 (5 bases). The CDR3 loop is CASSIDRAGYQPQHF. The CDR3, as DNA: TGTGCCAGTAGTATAGATCGGGCAGGGTATCAGCCCCAGCATTTT.